These 8 T cell receptor beta chains originate from one sample sequenced in a study of blood T cell repertoires in COVID-19 (TCRdb year 2020). The receptor library was made with the immunoSEQ multiplex PCR assay. The clones in this table, taken by TCRdb from immuneACCESS, are in-frame only. Not every clone is retained; where verified, under half of the shortfall comes from an unresolved V gene, and the cause of the rest is unknown. This sample lists under 250,000 clones; about 83% were detected once. The ten largest clones add up to less than 3.5% of the sample. Sequencing was done on a sample of peripheral blood. The receptors stem from a man aged 50 or older with active or convalescent COVID-19.

This clone has just a few counts. The V call is TRBV5-1, the J call TRBJ2-5; tentatively, D is TRBD1 (6 bases). Deletions cut 4 bases from V and 1 base from J, with 11 bases between. The CDR3 runs to 14 residues. From germline, CDR1 is SGHRS and CDR2 YFSETQ. The CDR3 bases are TGCGCCAGCAGCGTCGGACAGCCCCAAGAGACCCAGTACTTC. The encoded protein is CASSVGQPQETQYF. Variable domain in full (rest from reference TRBV5-1 and TRBJ2-5): KAGVTQTPRYLIKTRGQQVTLSCSPISGHRSVSWYQQTPGQGLQFLFEYFSETQRNKGNFPGRFSGRQFSNSRSEMNVSTLELGDSALYLCASSVGQPQETQYFGPGTRLLVL.

The chain joins TRBV6-5 to TRBJ2-3, with D possibly matching TRBD2 (5 bases). Trimming cost V 7 bases and J 6 bases, with 14 bases left between them. The CDR3 totals 13 residues. Per germline, CDR1 MNHEY and CDR2 SVGAGI. The CDR3 sequence: CASIGIALDTQYF. CDR3 sequence (DNA): TGTGCCAGCATAGGGATAGCGCTGGATACGCAGTATTTT.

The rearrangement uses TRBV27 and TRBJ1-5; possible D gene TRBD1, 5 bases. The V end lost 6 bases, the J end lost 3 bases, and 24 bases lay between the germline ends. The CDR3 contains 18 residues. Germline loops: CDR1 MNHEY, CDR2 SMNVEV (reference sequence). CDR3 bases: TGTGCCAGCAGGGCCTTATTGGGGGAGGCCCGTATCAATCAGCCCCAGCATTTT. Protein sequence: CASRALLGEARINQPQHF.

This clone was picked up one time. The V and J genes are TRBV28 and TRBJ1-1; D possibly corresponds to TRBD1 (6 bases). Trimming removed 4 bases at V and 3 bases at J, with 15 bases between. This CDR3 comprises 15 residues. Per the germline V gene, CDR1 is MDHEN and CDR2 is SYDVKM. CDR3 sequence: CASSSRQAIDTEAFF. The DNA for the CDR3 is TGTGCCAGCAGTTCCAGACAGGCCATTGACACTGAAGCTTTCTTT.

This chain links TRBV14 with TRBJ1-1, with D perhaps TRBD1 (6 bases). CDR1 and CDR2 from the germline V gene are SGHDN and FVKESK. The CDR3 extends over 16 amino acids. V was cut by 2 bases and J by 4 bases, with 17 bases left in between. Here the CDR3 DNA reads TGTGCCAGCAGCCAAAGGAGGAGGGGAGGGGGCACTGAAGCTTTCTTT. Amino acids: CASSQRRRGGGTEAFF.

The V gene is TRBV23-1, the J gene TRBJ1-1, with 9 bases that match TRBD1. TRBV23-1 is classed as an ORF, of uncertain function. The CDR3 runs 13 residues. V trimming: 6 bases; J trimming: 1 base; junction bases outside the gene matches: 0. CDR3 sequence reads: CASRQGANTEAFF. Here the CDR3 DNA reads TGCGCCAGCAGACAGGGGGCGAACACTGAAGCTTTCTTT.

This chain links TRBV21-1 with TRBJ1-6. TRBV21-1 is termed a pseudogene. The CDR3 has 13 residues. This CDR3 reads CASSKCRNSPLHF. The CDR3 DNA sequence: TGTGCCAGCAGCAAATGTCGGAATTCACCCCTCCACTTT.

V is TRBV4-2 and J is TRBJ1-4; D may be TRBD1 (5 bases). CDR3 length equals 15 residues. V lost 0 bases and J 7 bases, leaving 12 bases between the germline ends. Germline V lookup: CDR1 LGHNA, CDR2 YNFKEQ. CDR3 nucleotides: TGTGCCAGCAGCCAAGATCGTCCCACAGGTGAAAAACTGTTTTTT. Translating gives CASSQDRPTGEKLFF.